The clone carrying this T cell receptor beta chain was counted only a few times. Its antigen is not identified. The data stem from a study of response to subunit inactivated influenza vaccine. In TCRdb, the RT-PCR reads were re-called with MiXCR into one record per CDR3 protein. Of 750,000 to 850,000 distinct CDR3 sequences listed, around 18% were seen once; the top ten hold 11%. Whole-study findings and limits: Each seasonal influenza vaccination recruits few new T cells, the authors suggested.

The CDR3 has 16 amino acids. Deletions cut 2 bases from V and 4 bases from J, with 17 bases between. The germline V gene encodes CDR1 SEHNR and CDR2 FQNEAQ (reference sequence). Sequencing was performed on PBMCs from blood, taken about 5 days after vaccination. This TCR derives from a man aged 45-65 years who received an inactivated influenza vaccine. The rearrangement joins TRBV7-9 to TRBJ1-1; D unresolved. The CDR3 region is CASSLSWRLLITEAFF. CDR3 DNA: TGTGCCAGCAGCTTATCGTGGCGGCTTTTGATCACTGAAGCTTTCTTT. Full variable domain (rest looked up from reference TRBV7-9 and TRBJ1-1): DTGVSQNPRHKITKRGQNVTFRCDPISEHNRLYWYRQTLGQGPEFLTYFQNEAQLEKSRLLSDRFSAERPKGSFSTLEIQRTEQGDSAMYLCASSLSWRLLITEAFFGQGTRLTVV.